The rows below give T cell receptor beta chains drawn from one sample of a study of T cell responses to AZD1222 COVID-19 vaccine. Libraries were prepared by immunoSEQ multiplex PCR; TCRdb keeps only in-frame clonotypes and omits some of them. The repertoire holds some 92,000 clones, with around 91% as singletons. The sequences come from peripheral blood, collected on day 0 of MenACWY control vaccination. Receptors originate from an adult in good health. Each CDR3 is given with its conserved first and last residue. Fields, in order: clone size, J gene, D gene, V gene, CDR3 DNA, CDR3 protein. The D gene is left open where the match is weak. Clone size, where shown, is once, few, many, or a class for clones that have expanded.

clone size: -; J gene: TRBJ1-4; D gene: -; V gene: TRBV5-1; CDR3 DNA: TGCGCCAGCAGCTCACGGGGGGGTGATGAAAAACTGTTTTTT; CDR3 protein: CASSSRGGDEKLFF
clone size: -; J gene: TRBJ2-6; D gene: -; V gene: TRBV29-1; CDR3 DNA: TGCAGCGTGGACACCTTAGGGGCCAACGTCCTGACTTTC; CDR3 protein: CSVDTLGANVLTF
clone size: -; J gene: TRBJ2-6; D gene: TRBD1; V gene: TRBV6-5; CDR3 DNA: TGTGCCAGCAGCCAGGGGGTAACGGGGGCCAACGTCCTGACTTTC; CDR3 protein: CASSQGVTGANVLTF
clone size: -; J gene: TRBJ1-4; D gene: -; V gene: TRBV2; CDR3 DNA: TGTGCCAGCAATGGACCCTCACCAGGGAGTGAAAAACTGTTTTTT; CDR3 protein: CASNGPSPGSEKLFF
clone size: once; J gene: TRBJ1-2; D gene: TRBD1; V gene: TRBV5-1; CDR3 DNA: TGCGCCAGCAGCTTGGGAGGGGGCGCGGATGGCTACACCTTC; CDR3 protein: CASSLGGGADGYTF
clone size: -; J gene: TRBJ2-7; D gene: TRBD2; V gene: TRBV6-1; CDR3 DNA: TGTGCCAGCAGTGAAGGGGGTAGCGGGCCATACGAGCAGTACTTC; CDR3 protein: CASSEGGSGPYEQYF
clone size: -; J gene: TRBJ1-4; D gene: TRBD1; V gene: TRBV9; CDR3 DNA: TGTGCCAGCAGCGTAGGGGGACAGCGGGAAAAACTGTTTTTT; CDR3 protein: CASSVGGQREKLFF
clone size: -; J gene: TRBJ2-5; D gene: -; V gene: TRBV5-6; CDR3 DNA: TGTGCCAGCAGCTACCCGGGAACCGAAGAGACCCAGTACTTC; CDR3 protein: CASSYPGTEETQYF
clone size: -; J gene: TRBJ2-7; D gene: -; V gene: TRBV6-2/TRBV6-3; CDR3 DNA: TGTGCCAGCAGTTACGGTGCAGTCTCCTACGAGCAGTACTTC; CDR3 protein: CASSYGAVSYEQYF
clone size: -; J gene: TRBJ2-1; D gene: TRBD2; V gene: TRBV5-4; CDR3 DNA: TGTGCCAGCAGCTCTCAGTCTTGGGGGAGGGCCGGGAGTGAGCAGTTCTTC; CDR3 protein: CASSSQSWGRAGSEQFF
clone size: -; J gene: TRBJ2-7; D gene: -; V gene: TRBV10-3; CDR3 DNA: TGTGCCATCAGCGGAGGAGGGAGGAGCTCCTACGAGCAGTACTTC; CDR3 protein: CAISGGGRSSYEQYF
clone size: -; J gene: TRBJ2-2; D gene: TRBD1; V gene: TRBV2; CDR3 DNA: TGTGCCAGAAACCGTCCGGGACAGGAGAGCACCGGGGAGCTGTTTTTT; CDR3 protein: CARNRPGQESTGELFF
clone size: -; J gene: TRBJ2-7; D gene: -; V gene: TRBV4-2; CDR3 DNA: TGTGCCAGCAGCCAAGAGTGGGCCAGGAGCTCCTACGAGCAGTACTTC; CDR3 protein: CASSQEWARSSYEQYF
clone size: -; J gene: TRBJ1-1; D gene: TRBD1; V gene: TRBV5-6; CDR3 DNA: TGTGCCAGCAGCCCTAACAGGGGCGGCATGAACACTGAAGCTTTCTTT; CDR3 protein: CASSPNRGGMNTEAFF
clone size: -; J gene: TRBJ1-2; D gene: TRBD1; V gene: TRBV7-2; CDR3 DNA: TGTGCCAGCAGCTTGGGACAGGGTAGTAGCTATGGCTACACCTTC; CDR3 protein: CASSLGQGSSYGYTF
clone size: -; J gene: TRBJ2-7; D gene: TRBD2; V gene: TRBV28; CDR3 DNA: TGTGCCAGCAGTTCCCCAAAGACTAGCGGGAGTTACGAGCAGTACTTC; CDR3 protein: CASSSPKTSGSYEQYF
clone size: -; J gene: TRBJ2-1; D gene: TRBD2; V gene: TRBV5-8; CDR3 DNA: TGTGCCAGCAGCCCCGGGACTAGGTTCTACAATGAGCAGTTCTTC; CDR3 protein: CASSPGTRFYNEQFF
clone size: -; J gene: TRBJ1-6; D gene: TRBD1; V gene: TRBV7-8; CDR3 DNA: TGTGCCAGCAGCTTGGGGACAGATAATTCACCCCTCCACTTT; CDR3 protein: CASSLGTDNSPLHF
clone size: -; J gene: TRBJ2-5; D gene: -; V gene: TRBV3-1/TRBV3-2; CDR3 DNA: TGTGCCAGCAGCCAGCTAGTGGTGGGTGAGACCCAGTACTTC; CDR3 protein: CASSQLVVGETQYF
clone size: -; J gene: TRBJ2-3; D gene: -; V gene: TRBV5-1; CDR3 DNA: TGCGCCAGCAGCTTGGGGGGCAGGGGCACAGATACGCAGTATTTT; CDR3 protein: CASSLGGRGTDTQYF